The T cell receptor (beta chain) described here comes from a study of T cell repertoires in cytomegalovirus infection. At the level of the study: Public TCR beta signatures marked donors with CMV infection and the matching HLA.

To note about this clonotype: As yet, its antigen is unknown.

TCRdb reprocessed the reads with MiXCR, giving one entry per CDR3 protein. In the table there are 300,000 to 400,000 distinct CDR3 sequences, about a sixth of which are singletons. The germline gives CDR1 SGHVS, CDR2 FNYEAQ. The CDR3 extends over 14 amino acids. Deletions cut 5 bases from V and 1 base from J, with 9 bases between. Study-level findings and limits: In two of eight donors, the top clonotype was HLA-C-restricted CMV-specific. Totalled public TCR beta family frequency picked out people who carried CMV plus the relevant HLA.

The sequenced sample was PBMCs. The V and J genes are TRBV7-6 and TRBJ1-3; no definite D call. The source is a human donor in good health (CMV status not recorded). Some clones in this sample may be carry-over from other donors' samples. CDR3 protein: CASSPRVSGNTIYF. The CDR3 DNA reads TGTGCCAGCAGCCCTCGAGTATCTGGAAACACCATATATTTT.